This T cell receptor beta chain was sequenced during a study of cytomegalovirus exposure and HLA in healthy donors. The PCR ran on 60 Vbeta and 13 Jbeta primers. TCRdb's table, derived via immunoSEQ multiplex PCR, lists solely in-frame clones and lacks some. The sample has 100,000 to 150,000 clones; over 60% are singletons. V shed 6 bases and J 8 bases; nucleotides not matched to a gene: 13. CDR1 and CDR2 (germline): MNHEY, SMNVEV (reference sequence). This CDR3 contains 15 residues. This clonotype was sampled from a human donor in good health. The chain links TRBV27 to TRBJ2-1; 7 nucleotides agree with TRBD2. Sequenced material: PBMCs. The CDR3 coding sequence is TGTGCCAGCAGGCCAACTAGCGTGGTAGGGGATGAGCAGTTCTTC. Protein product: CASRPTSVVGDEQFF.